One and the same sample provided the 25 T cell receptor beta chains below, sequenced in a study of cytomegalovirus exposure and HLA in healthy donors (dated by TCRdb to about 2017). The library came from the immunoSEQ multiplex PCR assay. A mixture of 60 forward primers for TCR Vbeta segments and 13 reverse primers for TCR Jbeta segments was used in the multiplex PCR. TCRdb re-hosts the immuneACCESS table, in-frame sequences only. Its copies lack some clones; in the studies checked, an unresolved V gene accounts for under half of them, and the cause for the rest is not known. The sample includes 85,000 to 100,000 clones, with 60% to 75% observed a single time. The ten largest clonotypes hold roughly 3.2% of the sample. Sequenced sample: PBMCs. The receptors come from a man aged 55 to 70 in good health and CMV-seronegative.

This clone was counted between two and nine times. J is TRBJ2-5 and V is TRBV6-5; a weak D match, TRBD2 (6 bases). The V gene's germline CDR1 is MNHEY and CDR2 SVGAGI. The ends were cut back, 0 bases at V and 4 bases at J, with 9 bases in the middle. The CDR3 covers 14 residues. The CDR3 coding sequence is TGTGCCAGCAGTTACTCGACCGGGGGAGAGACCCAGTACTTC. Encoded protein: CASSYSTGGETQYF.

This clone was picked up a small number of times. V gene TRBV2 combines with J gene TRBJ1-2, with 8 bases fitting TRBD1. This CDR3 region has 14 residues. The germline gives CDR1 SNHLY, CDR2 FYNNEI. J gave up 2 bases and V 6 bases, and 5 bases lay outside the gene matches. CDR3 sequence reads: CASRATGANYGYTF. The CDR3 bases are TGTGCCAGCAGAGCGACAGGGGCCAACTATGGCTACACCTTC.

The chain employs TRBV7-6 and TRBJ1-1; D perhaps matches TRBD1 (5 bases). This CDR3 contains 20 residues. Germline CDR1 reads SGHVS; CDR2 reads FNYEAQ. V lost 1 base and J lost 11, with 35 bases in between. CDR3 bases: TGTGCCAGCAGCTTAGATTTGTTTAGGACATCGGACCATGAAGCCCATGGTGCTTTCTTT. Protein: CASSLDLFRTSDHEAHGAFF.

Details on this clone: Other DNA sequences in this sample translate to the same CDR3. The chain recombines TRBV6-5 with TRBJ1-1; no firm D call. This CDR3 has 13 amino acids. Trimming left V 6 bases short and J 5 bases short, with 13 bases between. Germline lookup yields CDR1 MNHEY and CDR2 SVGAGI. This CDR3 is CASRTPSGTEAFF. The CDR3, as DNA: TGTGCCAGCAGGACACCCTCGGGGACTGAAGCTTTCTTT.

The CDR3 DNA reads TGTGCCAGTAGTACTGGACAGGGTTCGTGGAATGGCTACACCTTC. Its protein product is CASSTGQGSWNGYTF. V is TRBV19 and J is TRBJ1-2, with 8 bases aligning to TRBD1. The CDR3 is made up of 15 amino acids. J gave up 6 bases and V 4 bases, and 10 bases lay outside the gene matches. From germline, CDR1 is LNHDA and CDR2 SQIVND (reference sequence).

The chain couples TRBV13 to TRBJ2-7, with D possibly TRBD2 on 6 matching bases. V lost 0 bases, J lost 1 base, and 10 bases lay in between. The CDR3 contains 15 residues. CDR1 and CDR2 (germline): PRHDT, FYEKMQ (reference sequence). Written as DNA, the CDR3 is TGTGCCAGCAGCTTAGGGTCGGGGGATTCCTACGAGCAGTACTTC. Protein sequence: CASSLGSGDSYEQYF.

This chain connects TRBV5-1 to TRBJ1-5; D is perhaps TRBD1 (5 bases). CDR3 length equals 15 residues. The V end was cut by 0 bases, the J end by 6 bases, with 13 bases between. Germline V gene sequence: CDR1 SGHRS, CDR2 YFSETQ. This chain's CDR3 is CASSLEAGSPQPQHF. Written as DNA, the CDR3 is TGCGCCAGCAGCTTGGAGGCAGGGTCTCCTCAGCCCCAGCATTTT.

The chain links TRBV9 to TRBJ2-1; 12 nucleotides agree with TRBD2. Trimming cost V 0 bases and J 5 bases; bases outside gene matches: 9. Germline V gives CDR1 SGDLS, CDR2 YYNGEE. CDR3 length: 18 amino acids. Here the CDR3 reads CASSVGLAGVGADNEQFF. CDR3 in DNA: TGTGCCAGCAGCGTAGGACTAGCGGGAGTTGGGGCAGACAATGAGCAGTTCTTC. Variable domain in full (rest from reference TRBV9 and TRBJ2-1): DSGVTQTPKHLITATGQRVTLRCSPRSGDLSVYWYQQSLDQGLQFLIQYYNGEERAKGNILERFSAQQFPDLHSELNLSSLELGDSALYFCASSVGLAGVGADNEQFFGPGTRLTVL.

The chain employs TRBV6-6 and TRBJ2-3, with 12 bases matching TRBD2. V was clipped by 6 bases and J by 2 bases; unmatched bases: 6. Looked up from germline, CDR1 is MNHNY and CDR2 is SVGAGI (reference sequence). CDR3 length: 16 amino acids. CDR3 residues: CASRLTSGGSTDTQYF. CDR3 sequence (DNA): TGTGCCAGCAGACTAACTAGCGGGGGGTCCACAGATACGCAGTATTTT.

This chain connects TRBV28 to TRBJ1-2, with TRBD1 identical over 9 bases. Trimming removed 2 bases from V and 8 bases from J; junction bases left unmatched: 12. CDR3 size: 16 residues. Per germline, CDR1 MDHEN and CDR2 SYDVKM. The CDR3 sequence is CASSLPQRRDREGYTF. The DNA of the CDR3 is TGTGCCAGCAGTTTACCCCAGCGCCGGGACAGGGAGGGCTACACCTTC.

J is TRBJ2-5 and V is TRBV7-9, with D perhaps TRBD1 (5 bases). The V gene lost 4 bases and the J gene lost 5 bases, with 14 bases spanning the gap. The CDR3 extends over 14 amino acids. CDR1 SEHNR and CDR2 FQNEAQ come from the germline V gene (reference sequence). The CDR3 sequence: CASSSVMGPETQYF. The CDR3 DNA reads TGTGCCAGCAGCTCGGTGATGGGGCCGGAGACCCAGTACTTC.

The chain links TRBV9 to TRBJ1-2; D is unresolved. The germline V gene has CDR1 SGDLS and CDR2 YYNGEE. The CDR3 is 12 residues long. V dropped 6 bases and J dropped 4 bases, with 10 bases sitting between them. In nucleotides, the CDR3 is TGTGCCAGCAATCGACTGGCCTATGGCTACACCTTC. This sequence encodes CASNRLAYGYTF.

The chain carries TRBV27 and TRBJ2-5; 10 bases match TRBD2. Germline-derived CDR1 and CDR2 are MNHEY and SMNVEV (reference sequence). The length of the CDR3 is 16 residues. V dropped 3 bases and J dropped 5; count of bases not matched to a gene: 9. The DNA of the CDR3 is TGTGCCAGCAGTTTGAATAGCGGGGGGTATACGGAGACCCAGTACTTC. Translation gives CASSLNSGGYTETQYF.

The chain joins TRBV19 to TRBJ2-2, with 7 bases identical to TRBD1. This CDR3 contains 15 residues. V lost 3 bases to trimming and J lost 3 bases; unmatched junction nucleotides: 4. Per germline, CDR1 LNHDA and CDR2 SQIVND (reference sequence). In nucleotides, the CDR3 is TGTGCCAGTAGTATTGGGGACAGATACACCGGGGAGCTGTTTTTT. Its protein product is CASSIGDRYTGELFF.

DNA of the CDR3: TGTGCCAGCAGGTACCTACTAGAGGAGACCCAGTACTTC. It yields the protein CASRYLLEETQYF. The chain couples TRBV11-3 to TRBJ2-5; a possible D gene is TRBD2 (5 bases). Trimming removed 6 bases from V and 5 bases from J, with 13 bases in between. This CDR3 region has 13 residues. Germline V gene lookup returns CDR1 SGHNT and CDR2 YENEEA.

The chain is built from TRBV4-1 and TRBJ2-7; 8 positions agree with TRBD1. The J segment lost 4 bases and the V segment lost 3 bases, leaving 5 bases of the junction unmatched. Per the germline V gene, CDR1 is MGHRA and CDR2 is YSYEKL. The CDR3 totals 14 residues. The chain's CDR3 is CASSHGQGWYEQYF. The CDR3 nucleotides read TGCGCCAGCAGCCACGGACAGGGCTGGTACGAGCAGTACTTC.

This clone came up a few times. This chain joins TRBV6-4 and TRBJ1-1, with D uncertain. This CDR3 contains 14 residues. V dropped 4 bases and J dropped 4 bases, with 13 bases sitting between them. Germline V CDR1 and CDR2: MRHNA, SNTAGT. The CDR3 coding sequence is TGTGCCAGCAGTGCCTCACGGGGTAGCACTGAAGCTTTCTTT. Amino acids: CASSASRGSTEAFF.

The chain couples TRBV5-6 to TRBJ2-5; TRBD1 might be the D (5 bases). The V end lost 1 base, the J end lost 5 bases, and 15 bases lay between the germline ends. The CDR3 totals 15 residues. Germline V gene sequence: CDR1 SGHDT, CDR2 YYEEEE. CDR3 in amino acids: CASSLLFRGPETQYF. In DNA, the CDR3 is TGTGCCAGCAGCTTGCTTTTTAGGGGTCCCGAGACCCAGTACTTC.

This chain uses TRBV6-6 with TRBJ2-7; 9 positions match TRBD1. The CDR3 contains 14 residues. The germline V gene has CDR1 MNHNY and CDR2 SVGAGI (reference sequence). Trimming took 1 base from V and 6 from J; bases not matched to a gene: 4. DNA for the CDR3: TGTGCCAGCAGTTACTTCTACAGGGGGCGCGAGCAGTACTTC. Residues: CASSYFYRGREQYF.

CDR3 DNA sequence: TGTGCCAGCAGCCCTCCCCTGACAACAACTAATGAAAAACTGTTTTTT. It encodes CASSPPLTTTNEKLFF. This chain connects TRBV7-9 to TRBJ1-4; no clear D gene. This CDR3 comprises 16 residues. Germline values: CDR1 SEHNR, CDR2 FQNEAQ (reference sequence). V lost 5 bases and J 0 bases, leaving 13 bases between the germline ends. Combining the CDR3 with reference TRBV7-9 and TRBJ1-4 gives the whole variable domain DTGVSQNPRHKITKRGQNVTFRCDPISEHNRLYWYRQTLGQGPEFLTYFQNEAQLEKSRLLSDRFSAERPKGSFSTLEIQRTEQGDSAMYLCASSPPLTTTNEKLFFGSGTQLSVL.

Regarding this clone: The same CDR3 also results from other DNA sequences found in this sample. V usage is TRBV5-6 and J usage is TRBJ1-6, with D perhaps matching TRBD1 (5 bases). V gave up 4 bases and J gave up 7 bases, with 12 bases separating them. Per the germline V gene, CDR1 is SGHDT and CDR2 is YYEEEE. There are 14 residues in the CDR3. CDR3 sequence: CASSLAGVNSPLHF. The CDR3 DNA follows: TGTGCCAGCAGCCTGGCGGGGGTAAATTCACCCCTCCACTTT.

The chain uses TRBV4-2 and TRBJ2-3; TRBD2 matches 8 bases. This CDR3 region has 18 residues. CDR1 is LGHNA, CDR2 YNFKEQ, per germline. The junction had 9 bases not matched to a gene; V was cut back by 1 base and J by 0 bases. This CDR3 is CASSQVILAGPSTDTQYF. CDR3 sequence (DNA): TGTGCCAGCAGCCAAGTTATCCTAGCGGGCCCGAGCACAGATACGCAGTATTTT.

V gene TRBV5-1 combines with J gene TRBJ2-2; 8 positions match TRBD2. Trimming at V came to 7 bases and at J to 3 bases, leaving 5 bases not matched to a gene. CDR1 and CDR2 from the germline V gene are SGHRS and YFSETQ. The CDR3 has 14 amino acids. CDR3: CASQWRGDTGELFF. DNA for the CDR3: TGCGCCAGCCAGTGGCGGGGGGACACCGGGGAGCTGTTTTTT. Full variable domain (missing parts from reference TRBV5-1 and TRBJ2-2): KAGVTQTPRYLIKTRGQQVTLSCSPISGHRSVSWYQQTPGQGLQFLFEYFSETQRNKGNFPGRFSGRQFSNSRSEMNVSTLELGDSALYLCASQWRGDTGELFFGEGSRLTVL.

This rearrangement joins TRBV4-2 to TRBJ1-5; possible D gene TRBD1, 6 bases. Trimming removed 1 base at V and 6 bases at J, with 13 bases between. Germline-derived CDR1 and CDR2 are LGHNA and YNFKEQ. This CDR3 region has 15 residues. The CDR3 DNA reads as TGTGCCAGCAGCCAAGTGAGAGGGGGTTTTCAGCCCCAGCATTTT. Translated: CASSQVRGGFQPQHF.

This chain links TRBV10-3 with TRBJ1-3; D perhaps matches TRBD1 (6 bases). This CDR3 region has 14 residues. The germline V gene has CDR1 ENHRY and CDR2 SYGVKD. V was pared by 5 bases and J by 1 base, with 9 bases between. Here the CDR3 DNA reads TGTGCCATCAGTACCGGGACATCTGGAAACACCATATATTTT. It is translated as CAISTGTSGNTIYF.